A single sample gave rise to the 8 T cell receptor beta chains below, sequenced in a study of blood T cell repertoires in COVID-19. Clones were read by immunoSEQ multiplex PCR, and TCRdb kept only the in-frame ones, dropping some. In the table there are 300,000 to 400,000 clones, under 90% of which are singletons. Material for sequencing was PBMCs or T cells enriched from blood (not recorded which). The receptors come from a man in his 60s who had recovered from COVID-19.

The chain is built from TRBV11-2 and TRBJ2-7, with unresolved D. Deletions cut 2 bases from V and 7 bases from J, with 6 bases between. The V gene's germline CDR1 is SGHAT and CDR2 FQNNGV. This CDR3 is 11 amino acids long. The CDR3 sequence is CASSLTGEQYF. CDR3 bases: TGTGCCAGCAGCTTAACCGGGGAGCAGTACTTC.

The chain couples TRBV6-5 to TRBJ2-7; 7 bases are shared with TRBD2. V shed 7 bases, J shed 2 bases, and the junction held 8 bases outside the gene matches. Germline CDR1 and CDR2: MNHEY and SVGAGI. The CDR3 loop spans 14 amino acids. The CDR3: CASMREGGTYEQYF. The CDR3 DNA is TGTGCCAGCATGAGAGAGGGAGGGACCTACGAGCAGTACTTC.

The chain is built from TRBV19 and TRBJ2-5; maybe TRBD1 (6 bases). The CDR3 spans 14 residues. CDR1 is LNHDA, CDR2 SQIVND, per germline (reference sequence). Trimming removed 5 bases at V and 5 bases at J, with 15 bases between. The CDR3 region is CASSANRVTETQYF. For the CDR3, the DNA is TGTGCCAGTAGTGCCAACAGGGTCACGGAGACCCAGTACTTC.

The sample holds a few counts of this clone. The chain has TRBV5-1 and TRBJ1-1, with D maybe TRBD1 (6 bases). There are 16 residues in the CDR3. In germline, CDR1 is SGHRS, CDR2 YFSETQ. Trimming took off 3 bases at V and 1 base at J, with 16 bases between the two ends. CDR3 DNA sequence: TGCGCCAGCAGCTCAAGCCTACTACAGGGGAACACTGAAGCTTTCTTT. Its translation is CASSSSLLQGNTEAFF. Together with reference TRBV5-1 and TRBJ1-1, the CDR3 gives the full variable domain: KAGVTQTPRYLIKTRGQQVTLSCSPISGHRSVSWYQQTPGQGLQFLFEYFSETQRNKGNFPGRFSGRQFSNSRSEMNVSTLELGDSALYLCASSSSLLQGNTEAFFGQGTRLTVV.

V is TRBV6-1 and J is TRBJ1-5; D remains ambiguous. CDR1 and CDR2 from the germline V gene are MNHNS and SASEGT. The CDR3 consists of 15 residues. Deletions cut 1 base from V and 10 bases from J, with 17 bases between. CDR3 protein: CASSEGGNSVYPQHF. For the CDR3, the DNA is TGTGCCAGCAGTGAAGGTGGTAACTCGGTGTATCCCCAGCATTTT.

This chain links TRBV24-1 with TRBJ2-7, with 8 positions matching TRBD1. The CDR3 runs 14 residues. In germline, CDR1 is KGHDR, CDR2 SFDVKD. Losses at the gene ends were 6 bases for V and 5 bases for J; bases not matched to a gene: 8. The CDR3 loop is CATSHRGTSDEQYF. The CDR3, as DNA: TGTGCCACCAGTCACAGGGGGACGAGTGACGAGCAGTACTTC.

This chain joins TRBV27 and TRBJ2-5, with unresolved D. The CDR3 consists of 13 residues. The germline V and J ends were trimmed by 0 bases and 3 bases, with 5 bases remaining between them. Germline CDR1 MNHEY, CDR2 SMNVEV (reference sequence). As DNA, the CDR3 is TGTGCCAGCAGTTTATCGAGAAAAGAGACCCAGTACTTC. Amino acid sequence: CASSLSRKETQYF.

The chain links TRBV4-3 to TRBJ1-5, with 7 bases identical to TRBD1. The CDR3 runs 15 residues. V lost 1 base and J lost 3; bases outside the gene matches: 3. From germline, CDR1 is LGHNA and CDR2 YSLEER. CDR3 bases: TGCGCCAGCAGCCAAGGGACAGGAGACAATCAGCCCCAGCATTTT. Translated, it gives CASSQGTGDNQPQHF.